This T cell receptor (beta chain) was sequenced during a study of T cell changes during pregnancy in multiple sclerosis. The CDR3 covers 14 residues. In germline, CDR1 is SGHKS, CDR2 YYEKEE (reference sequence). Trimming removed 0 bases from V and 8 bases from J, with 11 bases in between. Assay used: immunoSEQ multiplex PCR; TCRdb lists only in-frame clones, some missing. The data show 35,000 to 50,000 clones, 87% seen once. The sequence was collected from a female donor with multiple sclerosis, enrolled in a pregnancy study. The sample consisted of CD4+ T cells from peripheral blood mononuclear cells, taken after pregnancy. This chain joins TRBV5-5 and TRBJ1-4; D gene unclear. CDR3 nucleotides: TGTGCCAGCAGCTTGGGAGGGTTAGGGGAAAAACTGTTTTTT. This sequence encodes CASSLGGLGEKLFF.